These 2 T cell receptor beta chains share one sample of origin, sequenced in a study of regulatory T cells in long-lasting Graves disease. Libraries of TCR beta came from iRepertoire HTBI primers plus Arm-PCR of CDR3 regions. One entry per CDR3 protein results from TCRdb running MiXCR on the multiplex PCR reads. The sample gives approximately 540,000 distinct CDR3 sequences, about 12% of which show up once; 8.9% is in the top ten. Time point specified: newly diagnosed GD, antithyroid drugs for less than 3 months. PBMCs provided the RNA from which the TCR library was made. This sample was shared with a second study, whose subject was T cells in Graves' hyperthyroidism and ophthalmopathy.

Sequenced material: peripheral blood mononuclear cells (PBMCs), taken at new diagnosis, from a patient treated with antithyroid drugs. These receptors were obtained from a woman aged 25 to 39 with Graves disease.

This clonotype was seen more than once but under ten times. This could be a read error, since a much larger clone is one nucleotide away. The CDR3 loop reads CASSLGWVPGRETEAFF. CDR3 DNA sequence: TGTGCCAGCAGTTTAGGATGGGTCCCGGGGCGGGAAACTGAAGCTTTCTTT. This rearrangement joins TRBV12-3 or TRBV12-4 to TRBJ1-1; maybe TRBD1 (5 bases). This CDR3 region has 17 residues. Trimming pared 1 base from V and 5 bases from J, leaving 20 bases between.

This clonotype was detected ten times or more. The chain's CDR3 is CASRRSLSAAGDEQYF. The DNA for the CDR3 is TGTGCCAGCAGACGTTCTCTATCGGCAGCAGGCGACGAGCAGTACTTC. The chain couples TRBV6-1 to TRBJ2-7; D is unresolved. The germline gives CDR1 MNHNS, CDR2 SASEGT. The CDR3 has 16 residues. Trimming removed 6 bases from V and 5 bases from J, with 23 bases in between.